This TCR beta chain is drawn from a study of T-cell memory formation after mild COVID-19. Turning to the study itself: TCR clusters largely stayed donor specific.

This clonotype has just a few counts. Researchers used 5'RACE with constant-segment primers to make TCR alpha and TCR beta cDNA libraries that carry sample barcodes and UMIs. Each CDR3 protein gets one entry after TCRdb re-called the 5' RACE reads with MiXCR. This table holds just over 150,000 distinct CDR3 sequences, roughly a third found once. Trimming removed 2 bases from V and 3 bases from J, with 7 bases in between. Per the germline V gene, CDR1 is SGHTA and CDR2 is FQGNSA. This CDR3 comprises 14 residues. The rearrangement joins TRBV7-2 to TRBJ2-2; D call uncertain. The receptor's source is an adult woman who had mild COVID-19 (a few samples of this study predate the infection). Cell type and time point are not known. Sequenced input: PBMCs or a T cell subset sorted from them (not recorded which). DNA of the CDR3: TGTGCCAGCAGCTTAAGTCGGGACACCGGGGAGCTGTTTTTT. Protein product: CASSLSRDTGELFF. The full variable domain, in which reference TRBV7-2 and TRBJ2-2 provide the parts outside the CDR3, is GAGVSQSPSNKVTEKGKDVELRCDPISGHTALYWYRQSLGQGLEFLIYFQGNSAPDKSGLPSDRFSAERTGGSVSTLTIQRTQQEDSAVYLCASSLSRDTGELFFGEGSRLTVL.